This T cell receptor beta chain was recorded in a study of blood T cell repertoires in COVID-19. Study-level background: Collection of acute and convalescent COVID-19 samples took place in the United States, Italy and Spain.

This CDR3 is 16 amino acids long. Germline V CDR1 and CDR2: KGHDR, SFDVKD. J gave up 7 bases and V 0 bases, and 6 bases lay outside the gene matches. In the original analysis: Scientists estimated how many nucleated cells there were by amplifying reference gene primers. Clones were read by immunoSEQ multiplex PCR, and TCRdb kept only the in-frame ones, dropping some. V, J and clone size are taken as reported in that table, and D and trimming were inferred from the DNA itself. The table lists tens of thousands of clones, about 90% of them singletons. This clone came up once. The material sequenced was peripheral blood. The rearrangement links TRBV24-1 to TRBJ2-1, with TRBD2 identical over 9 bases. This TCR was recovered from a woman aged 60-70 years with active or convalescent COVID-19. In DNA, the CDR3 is TGTGCCACCAGTGATTTGTTTAGCGGGGGAGTGAATGAGCAGTTCTTC. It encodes CATSDLFSGGVNEQFF.